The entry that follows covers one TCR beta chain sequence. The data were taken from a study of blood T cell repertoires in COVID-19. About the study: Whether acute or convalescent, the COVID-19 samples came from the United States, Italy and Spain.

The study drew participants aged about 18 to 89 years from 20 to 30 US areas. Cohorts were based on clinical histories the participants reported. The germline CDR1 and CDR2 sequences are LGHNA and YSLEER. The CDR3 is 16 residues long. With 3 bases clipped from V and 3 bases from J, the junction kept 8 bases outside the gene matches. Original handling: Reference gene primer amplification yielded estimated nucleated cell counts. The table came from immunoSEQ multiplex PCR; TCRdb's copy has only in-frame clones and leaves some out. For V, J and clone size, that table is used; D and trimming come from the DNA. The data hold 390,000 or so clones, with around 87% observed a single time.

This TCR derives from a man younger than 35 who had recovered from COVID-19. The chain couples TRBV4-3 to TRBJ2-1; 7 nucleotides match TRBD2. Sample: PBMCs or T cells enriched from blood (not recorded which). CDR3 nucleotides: TGCGCCAGCAGCCATCAACTAGCGCCCCGCTACAATGAGCAGTTCTTC. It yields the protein CASSHQLAPRYNEQFF.